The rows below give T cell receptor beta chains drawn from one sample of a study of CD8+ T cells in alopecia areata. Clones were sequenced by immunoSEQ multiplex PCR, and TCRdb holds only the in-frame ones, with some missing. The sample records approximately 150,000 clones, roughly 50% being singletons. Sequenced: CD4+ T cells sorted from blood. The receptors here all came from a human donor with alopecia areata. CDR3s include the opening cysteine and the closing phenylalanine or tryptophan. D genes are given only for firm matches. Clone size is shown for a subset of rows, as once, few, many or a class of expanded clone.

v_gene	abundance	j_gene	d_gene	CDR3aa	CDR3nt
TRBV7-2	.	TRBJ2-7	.	CASSLEISTRVEQYF	TGTGCCAGCAGCTTAGAGATTTCCACTAGGGTAGAGCAGTACTTC
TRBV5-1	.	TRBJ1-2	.	CASSSSGTSLGYTF	TGCGCCAGCAGCAGTAGTGGGACTAGCCTCGGCTACACCTTC
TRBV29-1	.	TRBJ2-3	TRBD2	CSVTLLAGGRTDTQYF	TGCAGCGTGACTTTACTAGCGGGAGGCCGCACAGATACGCAGTATTTT
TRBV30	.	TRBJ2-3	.	CAWSVRTDTQYF	TGTGCCTGGAGTGTACGCACAGATACGCAGTATTTT
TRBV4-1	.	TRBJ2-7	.	CASSHIDDGPEQYF	TGCGCCAGCAGCCACATCGACGATGGCCCCGAGCAGTACTTC
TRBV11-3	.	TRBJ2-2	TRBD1	CASSLEGQANGELFF	TGTGCCAGCAGCTTAGAAGGACAGGCGAACGGGGAGCTGTTTTTT
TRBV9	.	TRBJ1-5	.	CASSVGSQDNQPQHF	TGTGCCAGCAGCGTAGGGAGTCAGGACAATCAGCCCCAGCATTTT
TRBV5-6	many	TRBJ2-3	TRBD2	CASSLEGTRGRGTDTQYF	TGTGCCAGCAGCTTGGAGGGTACACGTGGGAGGGGCACAGATACGCAGTATTTT
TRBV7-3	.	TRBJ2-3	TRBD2	CASSLGLAGRNTDTQYF	TGTGCCAGCAGCTTAGGACTAGCGGGCAGGAACACAGATACGCAGTATTTT
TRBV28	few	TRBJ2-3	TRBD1	CASTKLRGRVGTDTQYF	TGTGCCAGCACCAAACTCAGGGGGCGGGTCGGGACAGATACGCAGTATTTT
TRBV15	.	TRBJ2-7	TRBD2	CATSRDTSGGRAYEQYF	TGTGCCACCAGCAGAGATACGTCTGGCGGGAGAGCCTACGAGCAGTACTTC
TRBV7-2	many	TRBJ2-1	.	CASSLAPNNEQFF	TGTGCCAGCAGCTTAGCACCCAACAATGAGCAGTTCTTC
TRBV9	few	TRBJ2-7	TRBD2	CASSAGTSVSSYEQYF	TGTGCCAGCAGCGCGGGGACTAGCGTGAGCTCCTACGAGCAGTACTTC
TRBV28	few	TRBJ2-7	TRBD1	CASSERGQGYYEQYF	TGTGCCAGCAGCGAGCGGGGACAGGGGTACTACGAGCAGTACTTC